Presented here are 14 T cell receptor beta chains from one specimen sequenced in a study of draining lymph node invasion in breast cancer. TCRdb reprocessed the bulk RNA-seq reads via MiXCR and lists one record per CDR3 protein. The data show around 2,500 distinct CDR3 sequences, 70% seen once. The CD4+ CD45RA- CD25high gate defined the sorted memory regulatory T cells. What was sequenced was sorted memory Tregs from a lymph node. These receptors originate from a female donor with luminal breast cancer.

This CDR3 is CATTNGLAVYEQYF. CDR3 coding DNA: TGTGCCACCACCAACGGACTAGCGGTCTACGAGCAGTACTTC. This rearrangement joins TRBV5-4 to TRBJ2-7; 10 bases fit TRBD2. CDR1 and CDR2 from the germline V gene are SGHNT and YYREEE (reference sequence). V gave up 9 bases and J gave up 3 bases; unmatched junction bases: 9. This CDR3 has 14 residues.

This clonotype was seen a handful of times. This CDR3 reads CSARAGYEQYF. The CDR3 DNA reads as TGCAGTGCTAGAGCAGGCTACGAGCAGTACTTC. V usage is TRBV20-1 and J usage is TRBJ2-7; the D is unclear. This CDR3 region has 11 residues. The V end was cut by 1 base, the J end by 3 bases, with 4 bases between. Germline CDR1 is DFQATT and CDR2 is SNEGSKA (reference sequence).

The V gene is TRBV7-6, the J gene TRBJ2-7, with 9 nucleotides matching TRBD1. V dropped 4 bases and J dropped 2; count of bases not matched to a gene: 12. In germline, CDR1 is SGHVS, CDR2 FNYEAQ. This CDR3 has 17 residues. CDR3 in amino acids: CASSSGQGTTQPYEQYF. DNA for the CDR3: TGTGCCAGCAGCTCGGGACAGGGTACCACTCAGCCCTACGAGCAGTACTTC.

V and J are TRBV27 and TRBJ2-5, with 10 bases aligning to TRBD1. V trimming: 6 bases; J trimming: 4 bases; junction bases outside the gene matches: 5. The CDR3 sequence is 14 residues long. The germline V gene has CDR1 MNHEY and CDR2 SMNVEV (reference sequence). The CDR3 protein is CASSSDRGVETQYF. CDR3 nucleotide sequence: TGTGCCAGCAGCTCGGACAGGGGGGTAGAGACCCAGTACTTC.

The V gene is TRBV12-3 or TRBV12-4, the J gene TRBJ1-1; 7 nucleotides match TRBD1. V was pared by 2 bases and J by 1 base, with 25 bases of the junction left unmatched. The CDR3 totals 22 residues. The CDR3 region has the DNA TGTGCCAGCAGTTTAACCGGGCTGGTTGGATGGAGGGGGCCCGAACAGAACACTGAAGCTTTCTTT. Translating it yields CASSLTGLVGWRGPEQNTEAFF.

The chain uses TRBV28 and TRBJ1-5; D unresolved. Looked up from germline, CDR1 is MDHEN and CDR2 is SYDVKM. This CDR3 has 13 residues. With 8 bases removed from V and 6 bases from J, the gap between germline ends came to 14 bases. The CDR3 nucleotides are TGTGCCAGCGGGCAGAGGTCGAGTCAGCCCCAGCATTTT. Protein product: CASGQRSSQPQHF.

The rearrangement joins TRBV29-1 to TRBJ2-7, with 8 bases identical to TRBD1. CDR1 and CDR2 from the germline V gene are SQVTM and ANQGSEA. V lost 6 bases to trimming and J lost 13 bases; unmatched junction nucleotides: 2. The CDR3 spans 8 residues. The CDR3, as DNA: TGCAGCGTCGGACAGGGTTACTTC. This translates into CSVGQGYF.

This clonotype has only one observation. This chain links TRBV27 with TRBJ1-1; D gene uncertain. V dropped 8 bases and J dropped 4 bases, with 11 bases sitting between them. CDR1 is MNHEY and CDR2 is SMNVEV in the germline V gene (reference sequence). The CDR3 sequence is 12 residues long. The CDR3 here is CASGPLSTEAFF. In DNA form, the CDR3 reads TGTGCCAGCGGGCCTCTCTCCACTGAAGCTTTCTTT.

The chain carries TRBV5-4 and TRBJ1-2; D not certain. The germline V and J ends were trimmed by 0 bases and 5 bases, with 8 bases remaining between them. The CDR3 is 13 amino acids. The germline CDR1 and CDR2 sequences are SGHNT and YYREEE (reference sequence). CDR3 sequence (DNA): TGTGCCAGCAGCTTGGCAGGTGGATATGGCTACACCTTC. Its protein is CASSLAGGYGYTF.

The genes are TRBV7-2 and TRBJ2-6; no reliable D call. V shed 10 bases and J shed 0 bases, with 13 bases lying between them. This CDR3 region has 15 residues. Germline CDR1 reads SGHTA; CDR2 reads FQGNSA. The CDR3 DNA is TGTGCCACCCAAAGAAGAAGCTCTGGGGCCAACGTCCTGACTTTC. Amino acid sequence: CATQRRSSGANVLTF.

The CDR3, as DNA: TGTGCCAGCACCTTCCGAGGGGAATTGGCGGCTAACTATGGCTACACCTTC. It yields the protein CASTFRGELAANYGYTF. The chain uses TRBV27 and TRBJ1-2; TRBD1 might be the D (5 bases). Between the trimmed V and J ends, which lost 7 bases and 0 bases, there was a span of 21 bases. This CDR3 is 17 amino acids long. Germline V gene lookup returns CDR1 MNHEY and CDR2 SMNVEV (reference sequence).

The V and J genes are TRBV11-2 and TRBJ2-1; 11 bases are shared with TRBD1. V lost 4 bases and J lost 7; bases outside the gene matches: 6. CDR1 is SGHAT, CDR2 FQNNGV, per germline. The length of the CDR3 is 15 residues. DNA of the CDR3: TGTGCCAGCAGCTCCGGGACAGGGGGAGTGAATGAGCAGTTCTTC. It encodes CASSSGTGGVNEQFF.

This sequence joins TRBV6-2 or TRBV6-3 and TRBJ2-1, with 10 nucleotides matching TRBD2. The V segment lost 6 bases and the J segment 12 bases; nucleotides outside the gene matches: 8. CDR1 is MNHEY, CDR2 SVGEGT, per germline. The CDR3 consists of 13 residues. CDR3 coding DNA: TGTGCCAGCAGGATAGCGGGAGGACGAGGGCAGTTCTTC. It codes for CASRIAGGRGQFF.

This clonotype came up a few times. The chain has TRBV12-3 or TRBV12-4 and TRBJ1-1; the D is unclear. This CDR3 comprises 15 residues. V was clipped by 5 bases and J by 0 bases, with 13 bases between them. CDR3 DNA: TGTGCCAGCAGTACCGGACGGAGCATGAACACTGAAGCTTTCTTT. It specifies CASSTGRSMNTEAFF.